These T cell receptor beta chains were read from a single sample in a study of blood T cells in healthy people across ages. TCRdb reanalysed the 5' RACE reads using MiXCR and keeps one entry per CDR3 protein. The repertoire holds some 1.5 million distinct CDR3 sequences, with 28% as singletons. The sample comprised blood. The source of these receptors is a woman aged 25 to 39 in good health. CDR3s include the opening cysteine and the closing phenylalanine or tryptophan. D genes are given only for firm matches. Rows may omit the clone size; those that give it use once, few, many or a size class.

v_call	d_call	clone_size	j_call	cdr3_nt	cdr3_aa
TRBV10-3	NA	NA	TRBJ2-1	TGTGCCATCAGGCGGGACAATGAGCAGTTCTTC	CAIRRDNEQFF
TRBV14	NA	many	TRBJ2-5	TGTGCCAGCAGCCAAGGGGAAGAGACCCAGTACTTC	CASSQGEETQYF
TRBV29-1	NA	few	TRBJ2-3	TGCAGCGTCCGGAATCAGGGCACAGATACGCAGTATTTT	CSVRNQGTDTQYF
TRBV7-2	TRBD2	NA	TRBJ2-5	TGTACCAGCAGCTTCCAGCGGGGGCGCGGGGAGACCCAGTACTTC	CTSSFQRGRGETQYF
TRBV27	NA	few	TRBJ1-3	TGTGCCAGCAGTCCCGCGGGGGGGGCTGGAAACACCATATATTTT	CASSPAGGAGNTIYF
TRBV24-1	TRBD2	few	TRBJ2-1	TGTGCCACCAGTGATCCGGGACTGGCGGGGGGCCCCTACAATGAGCAGTTCTTC	CATSDPGLAGGPYNEQFF
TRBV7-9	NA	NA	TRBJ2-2	TGTGCCAGCAGCCTCCCGGGGGGGACAGTCAACACCGGGGAGCTGTTTTTT	CASSLPGGTVNTGELFF
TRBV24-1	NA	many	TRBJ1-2	TGTGCCACCAGAAACAGGTACTATGGCTACACCTTC	CATRNRYYGYTF
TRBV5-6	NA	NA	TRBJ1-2	TGTGCCAGCAGCTTCGGGGTCGAAGGCTACACCTTC	CASSFGVEGYTF
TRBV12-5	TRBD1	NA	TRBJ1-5	TGTGCTAGTGGTTTGGTACACAGGGGAGGGCAGCCCCAGCATTTT	CASGLVHRGGQPQHF
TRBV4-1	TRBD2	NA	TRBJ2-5	TGCGCCAGCAGCCAAGAAGGGAGGGGCGACGAGACCCAGTACTTC	CASSQEGRGDETQYF
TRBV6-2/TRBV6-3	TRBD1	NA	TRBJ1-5	TGTGCCAGCACCCCGCGGACAGGGGTTCAGCCCCAGCATTTT	CASTPRTGVQPQHF
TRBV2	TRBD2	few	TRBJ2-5	TGTGCCAGCAGCGTACTAGCGGTGGGTGGAGAGACCCAGTACTTC	CASSVLAVGGETQYF
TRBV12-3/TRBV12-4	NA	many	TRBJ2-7	TGTGCCAGCAGTTCCCCCATCGAGCAGTACTTC	CASSSPIEQYF
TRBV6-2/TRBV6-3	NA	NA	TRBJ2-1	TGTGCCAGCAGTAACGCGGCCTACAATGAGCAGTTCTTC	CASSNAAYNEQFF
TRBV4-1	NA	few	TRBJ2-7	TGCGCCAGCAGCGGGGAGAGCTCCAACAATGAGCAGTACTTC	CASSGESSNNEQYF
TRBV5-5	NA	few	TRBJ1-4	TGTGCCAGCAGCAGCGGACCGTTTACTAATGAAAAACTGTTTTTT	CASSSGPFTNEKLFF
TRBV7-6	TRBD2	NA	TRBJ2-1	TGTGCCAGCAGCTTAGTAGCGGGAGGGGGGGGTGAGCAGTTCTTC	CASSLVAGGGGEQFF
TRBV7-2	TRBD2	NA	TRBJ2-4	TGTGCCAGCAGCTTAGCGATAGGTATGGGCGGGAGAAGCATTCAGTACTTC	CASSLAIGMGGRSIQYF
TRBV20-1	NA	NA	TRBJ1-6	TGCAGTGCTAGACCGGAGACAGGCTATAATTCACCCCTCCACTTT	CSARPETGYNSPLHF
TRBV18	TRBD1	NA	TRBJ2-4	TGTGCCAGCTCACTAAGGGACAGCAAAAACATTCAGTACTTC	CASSLRDSKNIQYF
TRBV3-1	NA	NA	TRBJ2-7	TGTGCCAGCAGCCAAAAGCAGCGCTACGAGCAGTACTTC	CASSQKQRYEQYF